This T cell receptor (beta chain) was profiled in a study of T cells in Graves' hyperthyroidism and ophthalmopathy. Whole-study results and caveats: With a median lead of around 6.7 months before onset, the model predicted ophthalmopathy. Appearing also in blood were most of the thyroid clonotypes expanded above 0.001. Stable hyperthyroidism was separated from ophthalmopathy by a model based on 13 V-J features.

This clonotype was found a few times. Its antigen is still unknown. Amplified TCR beta CDR3 regions came from RNA transcripts. With the HTBI primer set, the TCR CDR3 went through a first round of RT-PCR. Using its own MiXCR run on the multiplex PCR reads, TCRdb lists one record per CDR3 protein. The sample includes about 500,000 distinct CDR3 sequences, 46% of them seen just once. Not enrolled were patients with uncontrolled infection, other autoimmune disease, pregnancy or lactation. The germline V and J ends were trimmed by 2 bases and 3 bases, with 26 bases remaining between them. The germline gives CDR1 ENHRY, CDR2 SYGVKD. This CDR3 contains 19 residues.

The sequence came from an adult woman with Graves' disease, either hyperthyroidism or ophthalmopathy (not recorded which). The V gene is TRBV10-3, the J gene TRBJ2-7; TRBD2 might be the D (7 bases). What was sequenced was peripheral blood or thyroid tissue (not recorded which). CDR3 DNA: TGTGCCATCAGTGAGAGGGGGAGGGTGAGAGGGGGAGTCGACTACGAGCAGTACTTC. It specifies CAISERGRVRGGVDYEQYF.